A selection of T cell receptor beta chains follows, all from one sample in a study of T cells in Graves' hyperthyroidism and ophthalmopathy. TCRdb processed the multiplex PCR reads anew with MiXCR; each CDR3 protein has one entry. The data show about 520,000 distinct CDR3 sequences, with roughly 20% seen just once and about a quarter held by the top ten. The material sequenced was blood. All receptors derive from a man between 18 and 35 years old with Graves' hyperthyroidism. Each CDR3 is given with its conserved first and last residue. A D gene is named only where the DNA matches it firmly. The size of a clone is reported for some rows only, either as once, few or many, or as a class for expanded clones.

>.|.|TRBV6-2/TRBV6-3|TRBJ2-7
TGTGCCAGCAGTTACTCGAGACTGCAACTTCGAAAAAGCTCCTACGAGCAGTACTTC
CASSYSRLQLRKSSYEQYF
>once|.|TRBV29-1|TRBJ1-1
TGCAGCGTTGAAAGAACCTTGAACACTGAAGCTTTCTTT
CSVERTLNTEAFF
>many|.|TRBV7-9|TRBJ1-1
TGTGCCAGCAGCCCAAATGACCTAGAAGCTTTCTTT
CASSPNDLEAFF
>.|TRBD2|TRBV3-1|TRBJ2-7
TGTGCCAGCAGCCTACTAGCGGGGGTCAACGAGCAGTACTTC
CASSLLAGVNEQYF
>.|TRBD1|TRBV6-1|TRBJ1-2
TGTGCCAGCAGAGGGACAGGGACGTATGGCTACACCTTC
CASRGTGTYGYTF
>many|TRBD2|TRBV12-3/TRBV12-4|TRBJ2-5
TGTGCCAGCAGTCCTCTAGCGGTGAAGGGCACCCAGTACTTC
CASSPLAVKGTQYF
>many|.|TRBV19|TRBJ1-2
TGTGCCAGTACAGGATCGACTAACTATGGCTACACCTTC
CASTGSTNYGYTF
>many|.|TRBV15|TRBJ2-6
TGTGCCACCAGCAGAGGGGGGTCTGGGGCCAACGTCCTGACTTTC
CATSRGGSGANVLTF
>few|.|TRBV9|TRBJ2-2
TGTGCCAGCAGCCTTGGAGGGCAGGGCGGGGAGCTGTTTTTT
CASSLGGQGGELFF
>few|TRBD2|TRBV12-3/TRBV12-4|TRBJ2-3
TGTGCCAGCAGTTTGGGACTAGCGGGGGGCCGCGATACGCAGTATTTT
CASSLGLAGGRDTQYF
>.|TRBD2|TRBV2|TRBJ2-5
TGTGCCAGCAGTGGTGGCGGGGGGAACCAAGAGACCCAGTACTTC
CASSGGGGNQETQYF
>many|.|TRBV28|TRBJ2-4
TGTGCCAGCAGTTTTCGGGACGCCCTCACCAAAAACATTCAGTACTTC
CASSFRDALTKNIQYF
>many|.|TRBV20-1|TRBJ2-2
TGCAGTGCTAGATACAGGGTCTCCGGGGAGCTGTTTTTT
CSARYRVSGELFF
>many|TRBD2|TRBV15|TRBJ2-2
TGTGCCACCGGGGGGGGATGGAACACCGGGGAGCTGTTTTTT
CATGGGWNTGELFF
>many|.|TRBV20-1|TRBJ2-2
TGCAGTGCACAACCCCGGACAGCGGGCGCCGGGGAGCTGTTTTTT
CSAQPRTAGAGELFF
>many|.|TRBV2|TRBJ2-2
TGTGCCAGCAGTCCAGGGTTCACCGGGGAGCTGTTTTTT
CASSPGFTGELFF
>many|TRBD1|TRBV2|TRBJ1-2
TGTGCCAGCAAAAGGACAGGGAACTATGGCTACACCTTC
CASKRTGNYGYTF
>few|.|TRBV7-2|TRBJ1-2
TGTGCCAGCAGCTCGGGGGCACGAGACGGGTATGGCTACACCTTC
CASSSGARDGYGYTF
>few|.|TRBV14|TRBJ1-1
TGTGCCAGCAGCCCCCGTCCGAGACACTTAACCACTGAAGCTTTCTTT
CASSPRPRHLTTEAFF
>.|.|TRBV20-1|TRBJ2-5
TGCAGTGCTAGATTCGGGGGACAAGAGACCCAGTACTTC
CSARFGGQETQYF
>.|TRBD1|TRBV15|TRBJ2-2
TGTGCCACCAGCAGAGCTCCCCCTCAGGGGGCGAACACCGGGGAGCTGTTTTTT
CATSRAPPQGANTGELFF
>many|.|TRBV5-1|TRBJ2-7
TGCGCCAGCGGGGAGTACGGCTACGAGCAGTACTTC
CASGEYGYEQYF
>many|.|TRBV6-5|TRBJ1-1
TGTGCCAGCAGTTACCGAGGATACACTGAAGCTTTCTTT
CASSYRGYTEAFF
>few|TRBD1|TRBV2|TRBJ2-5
TGTGCCACTAGGGGCCCGACAGGGGCCTTCCAAGAGACCCAGTACTTC
CATRGPTGAFQETQYF
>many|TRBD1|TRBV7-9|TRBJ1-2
TGTGCCAGCAGCTCCCCTGACAGGGGGGAAGGCTACACCTTC
CASSSPDRGEGYTF
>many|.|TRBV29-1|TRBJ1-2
TGCAGCGTGGACCCGGGAGCCTATGGCTACACCTTC
CSVDPGAYGYTF
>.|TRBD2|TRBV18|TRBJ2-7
TGTGCCAGCTCACCAGGGACTAGCGGACTTGGATACTCCTACGAGCAGTACTTC
CASSPGTSGLGYSYEQYF
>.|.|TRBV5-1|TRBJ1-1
TGCGCCAGCAGCTTGTTCCACTCTATGGACACTGAAGCTTTCTTT
CASSLFHSMDTEAFF
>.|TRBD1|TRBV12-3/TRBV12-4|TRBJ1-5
TGTGCCAGCAGTGGCGGGACAGCGGGCAATCAGCCCCAGCATTTT
CASSGGTAGNQPQHF
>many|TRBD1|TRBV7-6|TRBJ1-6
TGTGCCAGCAGCTTTAGACAGGGGGTAGATTCACCCCTCCACTTT
CASSFRQGVDSPLHF
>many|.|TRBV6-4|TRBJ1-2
TGTGCCAGCAGTCCTGACAGCGCCTACTCCTATGGCTACACCTTC
CASSPDSAYSYGYTF
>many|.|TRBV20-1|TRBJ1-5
TGCAGTGCTAGTATAGGAGACCCGCGGGATCAGCCCCAGCATTTT
CSASIGDPRDQPQHF
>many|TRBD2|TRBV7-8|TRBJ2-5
TGTGCCAGCAGCCCACTGGGACTAGCGGGGGGGCCTCGAAGGGAGACCCAGTACTTC
CASSPLGLAGGPRRETQYF
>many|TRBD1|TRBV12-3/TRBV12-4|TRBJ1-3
TGTGCCAGCAGCTGGGACAGCTCTGGAAACACCATATATTTT
CASSWDSSGNTIYF
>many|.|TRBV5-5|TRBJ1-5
TGTGCCAGCAGCTGGGGACAAACAGGCGAGCCCCAGCATTTT
CASSWGQTGEPQHF
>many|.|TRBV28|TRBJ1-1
TGTGCCAGCGTCTGGGCACCGAACACTGAAGCTTTCTTT
CASVWAPNTEAFF
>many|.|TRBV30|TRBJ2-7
TGTGCCTGTAAAGCCCGGGACGCCTACGAGCAGTACTTC
CACKARDAYEQYF
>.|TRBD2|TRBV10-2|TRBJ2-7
TGCGCCAGCAGTGAGTCGTTGCGGGAGGCCTTCTCCGAGCAGTACTTC
CASSESLREAFSEQYF
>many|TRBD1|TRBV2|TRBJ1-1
TGTGCCAGCAACCCTACAGGGGCTTCGAACACTGAAGCTTTCTTT
CASNPTGASNTEAFF
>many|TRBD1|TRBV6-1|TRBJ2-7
TGTGCCAGCAGTGGGCGGGACAGGGGGTACGAGCAGTACTTC
CASSGRDRGYEQYF
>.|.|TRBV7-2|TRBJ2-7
TGTGCCAGCAGCCCCACTCGGACCGAATACGAGCAGTACTTC
CASSPTRTEYEQYF
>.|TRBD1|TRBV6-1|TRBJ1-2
TGTGCCAGCGGACCAAGGCCTACAGGGGACGGCTACACCTTC
CASGPRPTGDGYTF
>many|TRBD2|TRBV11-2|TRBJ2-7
TGTGCCAGCAGCCCGCGCACTAGCGGGAGATTAGACGAGCAGTACTTC
CASSPRTSGRLDEQYF
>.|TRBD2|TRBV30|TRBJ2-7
TGTGCCTGGACGCCCCAAGGACTAGCGGGGATGATAGGATCCTACGAGCAGTACTTC
CAWTPQGLAGMIGSYEQYF
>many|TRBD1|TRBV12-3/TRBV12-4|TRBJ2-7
TGTGCCAGCAGCGCATACCGGGACAGGGGGCGATACGAGCAGTACTTC
CASSAYRDRGRYEQYF
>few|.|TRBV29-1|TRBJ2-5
TGCAGCGTTGAAGATCCGGGTAGGGGACACCAGTACTTC
CSVEDPGRGHQYF
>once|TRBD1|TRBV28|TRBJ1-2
TGTGCCAGCAAAGGGACAGGTAGTTACTATGGCTACACCTTC
CASKGTGSYYGYTF
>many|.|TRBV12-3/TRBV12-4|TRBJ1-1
TGTGCCAGCAGTTTAGGCGGCCCCTTTGAAGCTTTCTTT
CASSLGGPFEAFF
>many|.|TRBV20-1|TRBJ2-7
TGCAGTGCAATTCCCGTCGGGACGGGCTACGAGCAGTACTTC
CSAIPVGTGYEQYF
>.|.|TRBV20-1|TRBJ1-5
TGCAGTGCTACTCGAGGGGGGGTTGATCAGCCCCAGCATTTT
CSATRGGVDQPQHF
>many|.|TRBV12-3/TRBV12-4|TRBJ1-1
TGTGCCAGCAGTTTACGGCAGAACACTGAAGCTTTCTTT
CASSLRQNTEAFF
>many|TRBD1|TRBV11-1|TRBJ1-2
TGTGCCAGCAGCCCTGGGACAGAACGTGGCTACACCTTC
CASSPGTERGYTF
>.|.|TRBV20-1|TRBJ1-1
TGCAGTGCTACCAAACCCTCAGGGCCTGAAGCTTTCTTT
CSATKPSGPEAFF
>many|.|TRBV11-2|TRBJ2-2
TGTGCCAGCAGCTTACTTAGGGGGGAGCACACCGGGGAGCTGTTTTTT
CASSLLRGEHTGELFF
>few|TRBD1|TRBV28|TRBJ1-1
TGTGCCAGTAGGCAATTGGGACAGTCGAACACTGAAGCTTTCTTT
CASRQLGQSNTEAFF
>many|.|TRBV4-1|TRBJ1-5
TGCGCCAGCAGCCAATCCATCAATCAGCCCCAGCATTTT
CASSQSINQPQHF
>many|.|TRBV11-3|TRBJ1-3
TGTGCCAGCAGCGCTAGAGGAAACCCTGGAAACACCATATATTTT
CASSARGNPGNTIYF
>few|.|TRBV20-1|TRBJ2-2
TGCAGTACCTCCCCCGGTCCGAACACCGGGGAGCTGTTTTTT
CSTSPGPNTGELFF
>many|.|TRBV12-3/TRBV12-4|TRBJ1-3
TGTGCCAGCAGGCTCGGGACGTCCGGAAACACCATATATTTT
CASRLGTSGNTIYF
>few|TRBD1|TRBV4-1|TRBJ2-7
TGCGCCAGCAGCGTACAGGGGCCCTACGAGCAGTACTTC
CASSVQGPYEQYF